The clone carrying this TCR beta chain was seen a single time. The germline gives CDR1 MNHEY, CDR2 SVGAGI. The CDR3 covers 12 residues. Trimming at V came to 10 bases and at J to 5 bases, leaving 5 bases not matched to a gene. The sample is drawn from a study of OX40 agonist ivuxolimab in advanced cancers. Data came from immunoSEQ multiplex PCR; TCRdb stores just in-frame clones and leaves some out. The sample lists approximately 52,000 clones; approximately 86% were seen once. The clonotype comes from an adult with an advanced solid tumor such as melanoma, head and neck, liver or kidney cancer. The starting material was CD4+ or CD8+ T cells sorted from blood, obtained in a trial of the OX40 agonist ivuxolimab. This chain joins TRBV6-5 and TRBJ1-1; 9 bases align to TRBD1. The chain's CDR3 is CATQQGATEAFF. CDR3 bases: TGTGCCACCCAACAGGGGGCTACTGAAGCTTTCTTT.